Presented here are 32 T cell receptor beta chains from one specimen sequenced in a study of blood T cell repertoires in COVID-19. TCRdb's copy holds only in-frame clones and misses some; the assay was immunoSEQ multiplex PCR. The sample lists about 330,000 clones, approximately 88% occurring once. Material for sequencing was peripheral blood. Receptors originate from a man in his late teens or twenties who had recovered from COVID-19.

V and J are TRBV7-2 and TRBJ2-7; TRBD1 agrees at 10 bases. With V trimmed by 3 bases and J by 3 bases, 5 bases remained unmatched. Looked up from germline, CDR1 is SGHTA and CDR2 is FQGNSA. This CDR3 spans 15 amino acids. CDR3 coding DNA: TGTGCCAGCAGCTTCTTGGGGGACAGGGGCTACGAGCAGTACTTC. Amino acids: CASSFLGDRGYEQYF.

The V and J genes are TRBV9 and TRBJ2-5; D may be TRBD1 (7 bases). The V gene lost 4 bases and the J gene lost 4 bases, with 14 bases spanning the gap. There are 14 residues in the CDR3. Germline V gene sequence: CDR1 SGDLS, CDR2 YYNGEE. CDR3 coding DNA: TGTGCCAGCAGCCTCCAGGGGGGAGGAGAGACCCAGTACTTC. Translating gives CASSLQGGGETQYF. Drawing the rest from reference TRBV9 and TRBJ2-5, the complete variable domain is DSGVTQTPKHLITATGQRVTLRCSPRSGDLSVYWYQQSLDQGLQFLIQYYNGEERAKGNILERFSAQQFPDLHSELNLSSLELGDSALYFCASSLQGGGETQYFGPGTRLLVL.

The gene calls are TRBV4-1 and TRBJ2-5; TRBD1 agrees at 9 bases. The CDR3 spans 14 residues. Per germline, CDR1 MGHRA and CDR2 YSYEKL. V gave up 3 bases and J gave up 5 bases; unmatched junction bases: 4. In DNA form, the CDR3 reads TGCGCCAGCAGCCACGGGACAGGGATGGAGACCCAGTACTTC. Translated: CASSHGTGMETQYF.

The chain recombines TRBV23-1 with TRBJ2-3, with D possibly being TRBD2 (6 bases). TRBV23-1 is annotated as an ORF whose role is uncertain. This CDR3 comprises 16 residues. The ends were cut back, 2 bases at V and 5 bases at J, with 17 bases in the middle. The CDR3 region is CASSQARGRREDTQYF. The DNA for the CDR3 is TGCGCCAGCAGTCAAGCCCGGGGAAGGCGGGAAGATACGCAGTATTTT.

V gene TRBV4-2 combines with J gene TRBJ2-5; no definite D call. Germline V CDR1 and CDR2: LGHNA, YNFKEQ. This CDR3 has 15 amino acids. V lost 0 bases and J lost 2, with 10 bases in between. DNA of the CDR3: TGTGCCAGCAGCCAAGATACGAGTATTCAAGAGACCCAGTACTTC. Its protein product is CASSQDTSIQETQYF.

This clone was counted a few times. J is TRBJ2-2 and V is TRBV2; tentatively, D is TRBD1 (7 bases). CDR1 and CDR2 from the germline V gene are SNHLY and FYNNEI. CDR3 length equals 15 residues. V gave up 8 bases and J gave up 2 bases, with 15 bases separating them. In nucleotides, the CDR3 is TGTGCCAGCGGGCGACAGGGAGGTAACACCGGGGAGCTGTTTTTT. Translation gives CASGRQGGNTGELFF.

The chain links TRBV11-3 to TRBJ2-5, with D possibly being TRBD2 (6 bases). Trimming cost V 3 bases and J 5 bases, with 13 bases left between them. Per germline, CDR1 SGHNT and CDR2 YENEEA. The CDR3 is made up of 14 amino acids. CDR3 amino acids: CASSLAGTSETQYF. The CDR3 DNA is TGTGCCAGCAGCTTGGCTGGGACTTCGGAGACCCAGTACTTC.

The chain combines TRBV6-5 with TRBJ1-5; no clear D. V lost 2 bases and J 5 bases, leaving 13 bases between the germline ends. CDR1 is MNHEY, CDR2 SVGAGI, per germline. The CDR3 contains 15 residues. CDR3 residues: CASSYSLSKDQPQHF. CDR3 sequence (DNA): TGTGCCAGCAGTTACAGCCTTAGCAAGGATCAGCCCCAGCATTTT.

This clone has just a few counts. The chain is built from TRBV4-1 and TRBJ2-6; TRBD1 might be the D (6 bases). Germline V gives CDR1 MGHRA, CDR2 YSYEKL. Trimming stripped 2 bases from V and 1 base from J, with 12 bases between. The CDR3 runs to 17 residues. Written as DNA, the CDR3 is TGCGCCAGCAGCCAATCACCCCAGGGGTCTGGGGCCAACGTCCTGACTTTC. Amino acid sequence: CASSQSPQGSGANVLTF.

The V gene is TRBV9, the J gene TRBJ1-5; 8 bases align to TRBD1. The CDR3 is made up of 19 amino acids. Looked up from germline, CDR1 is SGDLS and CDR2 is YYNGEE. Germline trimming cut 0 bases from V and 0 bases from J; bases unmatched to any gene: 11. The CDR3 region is CASSVDPRTGMYSNQPQHF. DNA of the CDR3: TGTGCCAGCAGCGTAGACCCCAGGACAGGGATGTATAGCAATCAGCCCCAGCATTTT.

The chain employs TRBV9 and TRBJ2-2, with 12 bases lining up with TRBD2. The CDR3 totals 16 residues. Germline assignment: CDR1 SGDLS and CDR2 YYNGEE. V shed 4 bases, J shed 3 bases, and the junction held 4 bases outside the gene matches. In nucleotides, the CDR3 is TGTGCCAGCAGCCACCTAGCGGGAGGGGACACCGGGGAGCTGTTTTTT. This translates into CASSHLAGGDTGELFF.

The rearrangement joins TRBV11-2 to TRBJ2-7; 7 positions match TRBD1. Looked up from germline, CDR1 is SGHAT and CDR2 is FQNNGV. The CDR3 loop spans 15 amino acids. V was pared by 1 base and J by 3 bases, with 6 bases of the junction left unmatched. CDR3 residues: CASSLAPTGFYEQYF. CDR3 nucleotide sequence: TGTGCCAGCAGCTTAGCCCCGACAGGGTTCTACGAGCAGTACTTC.

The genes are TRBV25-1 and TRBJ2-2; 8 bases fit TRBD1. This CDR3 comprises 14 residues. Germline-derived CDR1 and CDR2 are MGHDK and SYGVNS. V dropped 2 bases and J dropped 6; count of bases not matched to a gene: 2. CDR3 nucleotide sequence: TGTGCCAGCAGTGAAGGACAGGGTGCCGGGGAGCTGTTTTTT. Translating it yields CASSEGQGAGELFF.

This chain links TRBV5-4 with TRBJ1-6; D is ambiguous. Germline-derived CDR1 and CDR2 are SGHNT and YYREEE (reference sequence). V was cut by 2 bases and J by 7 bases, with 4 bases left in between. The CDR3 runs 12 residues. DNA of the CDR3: TGTGCCAGCAGCTTACTGAATTCACCCCTCCACTTT. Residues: CASSLLNSPLHF.

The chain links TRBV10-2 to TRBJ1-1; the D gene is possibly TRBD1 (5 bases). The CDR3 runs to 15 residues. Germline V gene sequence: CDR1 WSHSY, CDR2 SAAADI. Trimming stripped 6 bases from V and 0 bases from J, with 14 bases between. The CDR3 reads CASRLPGTVNTEAFF. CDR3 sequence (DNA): TGCGCCAGCAGACTCCCTGGGACTGTGAACACTGAAGCTTTCTTT.

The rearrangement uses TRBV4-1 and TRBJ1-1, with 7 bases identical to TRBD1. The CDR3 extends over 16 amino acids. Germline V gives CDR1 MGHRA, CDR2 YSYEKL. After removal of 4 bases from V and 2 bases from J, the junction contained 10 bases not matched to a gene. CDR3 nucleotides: TGCGCCAGCAGCCTGACGAGGGGGCAGATCAACACTGAAGCTTTCTTT. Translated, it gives CASSLTRGQINTEAFF.

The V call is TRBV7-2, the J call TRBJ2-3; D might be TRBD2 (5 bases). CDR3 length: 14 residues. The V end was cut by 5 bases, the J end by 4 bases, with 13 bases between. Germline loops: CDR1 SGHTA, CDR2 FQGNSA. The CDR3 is CASSPWRFSDTQYF. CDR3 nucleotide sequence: TGTGCCAGCAGCCCATGGAGGTTCTCAGATACGCAGTATTTT.

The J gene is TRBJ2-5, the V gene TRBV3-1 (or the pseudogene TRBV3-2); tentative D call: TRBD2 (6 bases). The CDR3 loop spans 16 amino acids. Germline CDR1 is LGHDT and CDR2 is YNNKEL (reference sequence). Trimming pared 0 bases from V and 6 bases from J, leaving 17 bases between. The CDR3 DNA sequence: TGTGCCAGCAGCCAAGATCTCGCTAGCCGGGGGAAGACCCAGTACTTC. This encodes CASSQDLASRGKTQYF.

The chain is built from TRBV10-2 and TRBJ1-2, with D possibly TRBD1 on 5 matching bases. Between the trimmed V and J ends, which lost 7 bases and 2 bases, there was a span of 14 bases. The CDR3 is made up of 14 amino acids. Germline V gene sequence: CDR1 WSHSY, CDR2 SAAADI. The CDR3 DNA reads TGCGCCAGCACACCAGCGACAGCAAACTATGGCTACACCTTC. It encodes CASTPATANYGYTF.

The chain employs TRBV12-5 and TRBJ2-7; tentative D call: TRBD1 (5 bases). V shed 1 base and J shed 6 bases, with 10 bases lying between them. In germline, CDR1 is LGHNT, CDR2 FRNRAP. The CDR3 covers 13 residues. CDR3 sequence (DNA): TGTGCTAGTGGTTTGGAGCAGGGTTCCGAGCAGTACTTC. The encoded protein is CASGLEQGSEQYF.

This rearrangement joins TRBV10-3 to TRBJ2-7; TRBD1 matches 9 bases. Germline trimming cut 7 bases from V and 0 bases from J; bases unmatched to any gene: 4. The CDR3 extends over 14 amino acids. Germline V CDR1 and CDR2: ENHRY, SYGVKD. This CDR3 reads CAITRDRDSYEQYF. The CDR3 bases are TGTGCCATCACCCGGGACAGGGACTCCTACGAGCAGTACTTC.

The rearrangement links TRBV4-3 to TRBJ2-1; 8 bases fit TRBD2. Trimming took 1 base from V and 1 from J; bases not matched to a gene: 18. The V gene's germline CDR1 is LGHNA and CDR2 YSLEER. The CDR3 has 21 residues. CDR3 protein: CASSQAPDPAGEAESYNEQFF. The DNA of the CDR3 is TGCGCCAGCAGCCAAGCCCCCGACCCAGCGGGGGAGGCCGAGTCCTACAATGAGCAGTTCTTC.

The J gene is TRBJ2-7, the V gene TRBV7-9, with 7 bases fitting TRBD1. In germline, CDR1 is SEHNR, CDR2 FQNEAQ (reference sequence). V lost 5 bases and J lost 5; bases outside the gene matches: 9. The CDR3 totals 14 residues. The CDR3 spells CASSQGVQGNEQYF. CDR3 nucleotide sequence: TGTGCCAGCAGCCAAGGGGTACAGGGGAACGAGCAGTACTTC.

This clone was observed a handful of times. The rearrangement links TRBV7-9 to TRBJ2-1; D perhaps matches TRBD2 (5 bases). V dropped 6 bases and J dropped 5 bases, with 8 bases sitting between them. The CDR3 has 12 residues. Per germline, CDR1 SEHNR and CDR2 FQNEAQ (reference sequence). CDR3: CASRRVNNEQFF. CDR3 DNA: TGTGCCAGCAGGAGGGTGAACAATGAGCAGTTCTTC.

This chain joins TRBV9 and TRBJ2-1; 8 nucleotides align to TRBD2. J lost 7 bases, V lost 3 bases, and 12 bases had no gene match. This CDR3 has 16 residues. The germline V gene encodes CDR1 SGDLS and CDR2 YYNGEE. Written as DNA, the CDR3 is TGTGCCAGCAGCGCGCAGGGACTAGAAGGTAGGAATGAGCAGTTCTTC. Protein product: CASSAQGLEGRNEQFF.

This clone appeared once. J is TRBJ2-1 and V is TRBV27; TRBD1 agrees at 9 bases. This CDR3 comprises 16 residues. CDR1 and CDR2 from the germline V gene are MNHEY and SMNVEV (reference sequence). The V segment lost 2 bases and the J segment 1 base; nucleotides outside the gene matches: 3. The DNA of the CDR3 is TGTGCCAGCAGTTTAGGGACAGGGCTATCCTACAATGAGCAGTTCTTC. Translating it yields CASSLGTGLSYNEQFF.

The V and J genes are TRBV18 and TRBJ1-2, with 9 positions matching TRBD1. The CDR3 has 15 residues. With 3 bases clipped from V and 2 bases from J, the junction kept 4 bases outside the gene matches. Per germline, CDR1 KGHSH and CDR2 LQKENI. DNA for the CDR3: TGTGCCAGCTCACCTCGGGACAGGGTCAACTATGGCTACACCTTC. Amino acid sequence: CASSPRDRVNYGYTF.

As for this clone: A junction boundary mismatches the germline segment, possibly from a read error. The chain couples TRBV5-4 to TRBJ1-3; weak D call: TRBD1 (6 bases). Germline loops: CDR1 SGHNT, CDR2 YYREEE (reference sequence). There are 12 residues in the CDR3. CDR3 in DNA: TGTGCCAGCAGCTTGGGGGACACGCAAAGGGATTTT. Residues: CASSLGDTQRDF.

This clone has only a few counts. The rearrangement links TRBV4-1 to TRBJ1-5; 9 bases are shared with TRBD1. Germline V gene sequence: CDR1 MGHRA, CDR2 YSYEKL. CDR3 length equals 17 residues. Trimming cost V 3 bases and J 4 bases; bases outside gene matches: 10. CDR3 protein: CASSQWGQGLSNQPQHF. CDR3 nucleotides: TGCGCCAGCAGCCAGTGGGGACAGGGCCTATCAAATCAGCCCCAGCATTTT.

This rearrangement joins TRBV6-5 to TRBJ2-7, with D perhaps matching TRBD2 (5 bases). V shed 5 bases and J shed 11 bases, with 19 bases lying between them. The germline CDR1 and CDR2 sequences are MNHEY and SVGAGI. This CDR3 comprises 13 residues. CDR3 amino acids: CASSTGRGTSEYF. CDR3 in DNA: TGTGCCAGCAGTACCGGTCGGGGAACGAGTGAGTACTTC.

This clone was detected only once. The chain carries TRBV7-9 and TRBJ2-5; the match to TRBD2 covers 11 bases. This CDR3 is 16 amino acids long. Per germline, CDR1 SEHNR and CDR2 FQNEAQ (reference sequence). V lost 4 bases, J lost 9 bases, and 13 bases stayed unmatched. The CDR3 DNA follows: TGTGCCAGCAGCTCTCCCTTAGCGGGGGGGTCCTTGGCCCAGTACTTC. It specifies CASSSPLAGGSLAQYF.

The CDR3 spells CATPRHYTPTGSNEKLFF. The CDR3 nucleotides are TGTGCCACCCCCCGACATTATACCCCGACAGGGAGCAATGAAAAACTGTTTTTT. The J gene is TRBJ1-4, the V gene TRBV9, with 7 bases aligning to TRBD1. V lost 9 bases and J lost 5; bases outside the gene matches: 22. The length of the CDR3 is 18 residues. CDR1 and CDR2 (germline): SGDLS, YYNGEE.